Presented here are 32 T cell receptor beta chains from one specimen sequenced in a study of T cell responses to AZD1222 COVID-19 vaccine. Sequencing used immunoSEQ multiplex PCR; TCRdb keeps in-frame clones, though not all of them. Among some 130,000 clones listed, around 84% were seen once. This material consisted of peripheral blood, taken on day 0 of AZD1222 vaccination. These receptors came from an adult in good health.

Notes on this clone: This same CDR3 is encoded by further DNA sequences in the sample. CDR3: CASSLTDLYGYTF. The CDR3 DNA reads as TGTGCCAGCAGCCTAACAGACCTATATGGCTACACCTTC. This chain uses TRBV5-5 with TRBJ1-2; D unresolved. This CDR3 has 13 residues. The V gene lost 4 bases and the J gene lost 5 bases, with 12 bases spanning the gap. Germline-derived CDR1 and CDR2 are SGHKS and YYEKEE (reference sequence).

This clone was observed a handful of times. In the same sample, other DNA sequences code for this CDR3. The rearrangement joins TRBV30 to TRBJ1-1; 8 bases agree with TRBD1. The CDR3 has 14 residues. Germline CDR1 is GTSNPN and CDR2 is SVGIG (reference sequence). V shed 4 bases, J shed 0 bases, and the junction held 4 bases outside the gene matches. CDR3 sequence: CAWNLGQVNTEAFF. Here the CDR3 DNA reads TGTGCCTGGAACCTGGGACAGGTGAACACTGAAGCTTTCTTT.

The chain carries TRBV28 and TRBJ1-4, with 9 bases that match TRBD1. The CDR3 sequence is 16 residues long. Looked up from germline, CDR1 is MDHEN and CDR2 is SYDVKM. J gave up 7 bases and V 7 bases, and 13 bases lay outside the gene matches. CDR3 sequence: CASTLGVTGGGEKLFF. The CDR3 coding sequence is TGTGCCAGCACTCTAGGGGTGACAGGGGGTGGTGAAAAACTGTTTTTT.

Note on this clone: A read error may account for a junction end that differs from germline. The chain recombines TRBV28 with TRBJ2-1; either TRBD1 or TRBD2 may supply D (5 bases each). The CDR3 loop spans 14 amino acids. In germline, CDR1 is MDHEN, CDR2 SYDVKM. DNA for the CDR3: TGTGCCAGCAGTTTCGGGGCCCTTGCGCGCGGACATCTCTTC. Translating gives CASSFGALARGHLF.

The rearrangement joins TRBV3-1 (or the pseudogene TRBV3-2) to TRBJ1-1; TRBD1 agrees at 7 bases. J lost 2 bases, V lost 0 bases, and 6 bases had no gene match. Germline V gene data show CDR1 as LGHDT and CDR2 as YNNKEL (reference sequence). CDR3 length: 16 residues. This CDR3 is CASSQDTGQRNTEAFF. Written as DNA, the CDR3 is TGTGCCAGCAGCCAAGATACGGGACAGAGAAACACTGAAGCTTTCTTT.

This chain links TRBV7-3 with TRBJ2-1, with 8 nucleotides matching TRBD2. Trimming took 1 base from V and 5 from J; bases not matched to a gene: 10. This CDR3 is 17 amino acids long. The V gene's germline CDR1 is SGHTA and CDR2 FQGTGA. The CDR3 DNA reads TGTGCCAGCAGCTTAAGAGCTAGCGGGTCTCCCCACAATGAGCAGTTCTTC. Residues: CASSLRASGSPHNEQFF.

This chain connects TRBV11-1 to TRBJ2-5; no reliable D call. Trimming took off 0 bases at V and 4 bases at J, with 3 bases between the two ends. The CDR3 covers 12 residues. Looked up from germline, CDR1 is SGHAT and CDR2 is FQDESV (reference sequence). The CDR3 sequence: CASSLAGETQYF. DNA of the CDR3: TGTGCCAGCAGCTTAGCAGGAGAGACCCAGTACTTC.

The rearrangement uses TRBV7-3 and TRBJ2-2; unclear D gene. Germline assignment: CDR1 SGHTA and CDR2 FQGTGA. This CDR3 has 14 residues. The V gene lost 5 bases and the J gene lost 5 bases, with 12 bases spanning the gap. The CDR3 DNA follows: TGTGCCAGCAGCCCCTCCCCGGGTACCGGGGAGCTGTTTTTT. It is translated as CASSPSPGTGELFF.

V usage is TRBV5-6 and J usage is TRBJ2-3, with D tentatively TRBD2 (7 bases). V lost 0 bases to trimming and J lost 4 bases, with 15 bases between them. The CDR3 is made up of 16 amino acids. Germline CDR1 reads SGHDT; CDR2 reads YYEEEE. The CDR3 bases are TGTGCCAGCAGCTTGGGGGGGGGCCGAGTCGCAGATACGCAGTATTTT. It yields the protein CASSLGGGRVADTQYF.

The chain has TRBV28 and TRBJ1-6; TRBD1 matches 7 bases. The CDR3 consists of 15 residues. V trimming: 8 bases; J trimming: 10 bases; junction bases outside the gene matches: 14. Germline assignment: CDR1 MDHEN and CDR2 SYDVKM. The CDR3 sequence: CASRQGEGKYSPLHF. Here the CDR3 DNA reads TGTGCCAGCCGACAGGGAGAAGGGAAATACTCACCCCTCCACTTT.

The J gene is TRBJ1-5, the V gene TRBV29-1; perhaps TRBD1 as D (5 bases). The V and J ends lost 4 bases and 8 bases respectively, with 15 bases between them. Per the germline V gene, CDR1 is SQVTM and CDR2 is ANQGSEA. This CDR3 region has 13 residues. The CDR3 DNA follows: TGCAGCGTTGGCCGGGGGGATAGAGAGCCCCAGCATTTT. The encoded protein is CSVGRGDREPQHF.

The CDR3 DNA follows: TGCGCCAGCAGCTTCAGACAGGGTATGGGCACTGAAGCTTTCTTT. Translation gives CASSFRQGMGTEAFF. The chain uses TRBV5-1 and TRBJ1-1; TRBD1 matches 7 bases. Germline V gives CDR1 SGHRS, CDR2 YFSETQ. V lost 2 bases to trimming and J lost 4 bases; unmatched junction nucleotides: 8. The CDR3 runs 15 residues. The variable domain in full, with the rest retrieved from reference TRBV5-1 and TRBJ1-1, is KAGVTQTPRYLIKTRGQQVTLSCSPISGHRSVSWYQQTPGQGLQFLFEYFSETQRNKGNFPGRFSGRQFSNSRSEMNVSTLELGDSALYLCASSFRQGMGTEAFFGQGTRLTVV.

In this sample, this clone turned up once. The rearrangement links TRBV3-1 (or the pseudogene TRBV3-2) to TRBJ2-1; maybe TRBD1 (6 bases). This CDR3 contains 16 residues. V lost 4 bases to trimming and J lost 9 bases, with 22 bases between them. Germline V gene data show CDR1 as LGHDT and CDR2 as YNNKEL (reference sequence). The CDR3 loop reads CASSLWAGATSTEQFF. The CDR3, as DNA: TGTGCCAGCAGCCTTTGGGCAGGGGCAACGAGTACTGAGCAGTTCTTC.

This clone was seen a few times. This chain links TRBV19 with TRBJ1-1, with 8 positions matching TRBD1. V lost 2 bases, J lost 8 bases, and 4 bases stayed unmatched. CDR1 is LNHDA and CDR2 is SQIVND in the germline V gene (reference sequence). CDR3 length: 13 residues. CDR3 sequence reads: CASSIWGQVEAFF. CDR3 nucleotides: TGTGCCAGTAGTATATGGGGACAGGTAGAAGCTTTCTTT.

In DNA form, the CDR3 reads TGTGCCAGCAGCTCAATAAGGGGCACTGAAGCTTTCTTT. It yields the protein CASSSIRGTEAFF. The chain links TRBV7-2 to TRBJ1-1, with D perhaps matching TRBD1 (5 bases). V lost 4 bases and J lost 4, with 10 bases in between. CDR1 and CDR2 from the germline V gene are SGHTA and FQGNSA. The CDR3 length is 13 residues. The entire variable domain, with the rest obtained from reference TRBV7-2 and TRBJ1-1, is as follows: GAGVSQSPSNKVTEKGKDVELRCDPISGHTALYWYRQSLGQGLEFLIYFQGNSAPDKSGLPSDRFSAERTGGSVSTLTIQRTQQEDSAVYLCASSSIRGTEAFFGQGTRLTVV.

The chain carries TRBV2 and TRBJ1-1; 9 bases are shared with TRBD1. CDR1 and CDR2 (germline): SNHLY, FYNNEI. This CDR3 is built from 15 residues. V was pared by 5 bases and J by 4 bases, with 8 bases of the junction left unmatched. CDR3 coding DNA: TGTGCCAGCAGTATACAGGGGGCGTATGTCACTGAAGCTTTCTTT. The encoded protein is CASSIQGAYVTEAFF.

The chain uses TRBV19 and TRBJ2-1, with D perhaps TRBD2 (6 bases). This CDR3 has 15 residues. Germline V gene data show CDR1 as LNHDA and CDR2 as SQIVND (reference sequence). The V end lost 5 bases, the J end lost 7 bases, and 18 bases lay between the germline ends. In DNA, the CDR3 is TGTGCCAGTAGTTTGGGGGGAATATCGGATAATGAGCAGTTCTTC. This gives the protein CASSLGGISDNEQFF.

The chain recombines TRBV19 with TRBJ2-4; 11 bases fit TRBD2. Germline lookup yields CDR1 LNHDA and CDR2 SQIVND (reference sequence). This CDR3 region has 13 residues. The ends lost 3 bases at V and 10 bases at J; junction bases unmatched: 2. CDR3 sequence (DNA): TGTGCCAGTAGTATGTCTAGCGGGGGGATTCAGTACTTC. Its translation is CASSMSSGGIQYF.

The chain is built from TRBV14 and TRBJ1-1, with a weak D call TRBD1 (5 bases). Trimming removed 1 base at V and 0 bases at J, with 12 bases between. The germline V gene encodes CDR1 SGHDN and CDR2 FVKESK. This CDR3 is 16 amino acids long. CDR3 DNA: TGTGCCAGCAGCCAAGCCCAGGGTGAGATGAACACTGAAGCTTTCTTT. The encoded protein is CASSQAQGEMNTEAFF.

The V and J genes are TRBV9 and TRBJ1-1, with a possible D match to TRBD1 (6 bases). Trimming left V 3 bases short and J 5 bases short, with 23 bases between. CDR1 and CDR2 (germline): SGDLS, YYNGEE. The CDR3 has 17 residues. The CDR3: CASSGTATQGPTTEAFF. CDR3 nucleotide sequence: TGTGCCAGCAGCGGAACCGCCACACAGGGACCAACGACTGAAGCTTTCTTT. Full variable domain (outside the CDR3, taken from reference TRBV9 and TRBJ1-1): DSGVTQTPKHLITATGQRVTLRCSPRSGDLSVYWYQQSLDQGLQFLIQYYNGEERAKGNILERFSAQQFPDLHSELNLSSLELGDSALYFCASSGTATQGPTTEAFFGQGTRLTVV.

The chain recombines TRBV11-2 with TRBJ2-3; D not resolved. Germline lookup yields CDR1 SGHAT and CDR2 FQNNGV. The CDR3 is 15 residues long. V was pared by 0 bases and J by 4 bases, with 11 bases between. CDR3 residues: CASSLDRPPPDTQYF. As DNA, the CDR3 is TGTGCCAGCAGCTTAGATCGCCCCCCGCCAGATACGCAGTATTTT.

The J gene is TRBJ1-6, the V gene TRBV30; no reliable D call. The CDR3 is 15 amino acids. The V end lost 5 bases, the J end lost 0 bases, and 11 bases lay between the germline ends. CDR1 is GTSNPN and CDR2 is SVGIG in the germline V gene (reference sequence). CDR3 sequence (DNA): TGTGCCTGGCAGTCTCCGAGCTCCTATAATTCACCCCTCCACTTT. Its protein is CAWQSPSSYNSPLHF.

V and J are TRBV20-1 and TRBJ1-2; D possibly corresponds to TRBD1 (5 bases). The V end was cut by 3 bases, the J end by 10 bases, with 6 bases between. The CDR3 extends over 9 amino acids. Germline V gene sequence: CDR1 DFQATT, CDR2 SNEGSKA (reference sequence). The CDR3 coding sequence is TGCAGTGCTAGGGGACTCTACACCTTC. Its protein is CSARGLYTF.

The chain links TRBV2 to TRBJ2-3, with D possibly matching TRBD2 (7 bases). The CDR3 loop spans 14 amino acids. V lost 5 bases to trimming and J lost 5 bases, with 14 bases between them. Per the germline V gene, CDR1 is SNHLY and CDR2 is FYNNEI. CDR3: CASSFGGAKDTQYF. Here the CDR3 DNA reads TGTGCCAGCAGTTTTGGGGGGGCCAAAGATACGCAGTATTTT.

This chain uses TRBV28 with TRBJ1-1, with D possibly being TRBD1 (6 bases). V was pared by 5 bases and J by 0 bases, with 19 bases between. This CDR3 is 17 amino acids long. CDR1 and CDR2 (germline): MDHEN, SYDVKM. In DNA, the CDR3 is TGTGCCAGCAGTCCACAGAAGTGGGGGGCGATGAACACTGAAGCTTTCTTT. Amino acids: CASSPQKWGAMNTEAFF.

V and J are TRBV19 and TRBJ1-4; TRBD1 is a possible D gene (6 bases). The CDR3 has 17 amino acids. Trimming took off 4 bases at V and 2 bases at J, with 17 bases between the two ends. CDR1 and CDR2 from the germline V gene are LNHDA and SQIVND (reference sequence). The CDR3 sequence is CASSTNRGGRTNEKLFF. The CDR3 bases are TGTGCCAGTAGTACAAACAGAGGGGGTCGGACTAATGAAAAACTGTTTTTT.

This rearrangement joins TRBV5-1 to TRBJ1-4; 9 bases match TRBD1. Germline trimming cut 2 bases from V and 8 bases from J; bases unmatched to any gene: 7. The CDR3 has 15 residues. Germline CDR1 and CDR2: SGHRS and YFSETQ. The CDR3 spells CASSLSGTGLEKLFF. The CDR3 nucleotides read TGCGCCAGCAGCTTATCCGGGACAGGGTTGGAAAAACTGTTTTTT.

This clone was seen just once. This sequence joins TRBV7-6 and TRBJ1-5, with D maybe TRBD1 (5 bases). In germline, CDR1 is SGHVS, CDR2 FNYEAQ. V dropped 5 bases and J dropped 6 bases, with 20 bases sitting between them. This CDR3 is built from 16 residues. As DNA, the CDR3 is TGTGCCAGCAGCCCAGTTACGGGGCAAGGGCTTCAGCCCCAGCATTTT. Translating gives CASSPVTGQGLQPQHF.

This chain connects TRBV10-3 to TRBJ2-5; D is undetermined. There are 13 residues in the CDR3. Trimming removed 4 bases from V and 2 bases from J, with 8 bases in between. Germline V gene data show CDR1 as ENHRY and CDR2 as SYGVKD. The CDR3 bases are TGTGCCATCAGTGTTCCCGGTCAAGAGACCCAGTACTTC. The encoded protein is CAISVPGQETQYF.

The gene calls are TRBV18 and TRBJ1-2; 8 bases map to TRBD1. Germline CDR1 KGHSH, CDR2 LQKENI. V lost 2 bases, J lost 8 bases, and 7 bases stayed unmatched. The CDR3 runs 14 residues. The CDR3: CASSPGQGPGGYTF. The CDR3 region has the DNA TGTGCCAGCTCACCAGGACAGGGTCCAGGAGGCTACACCTTC.

The chain employs TRBV27 and TRBJ2-7, with D possibly TRBD2 on 6 matching bases. The V end lost 3 bases, the J end lost 6 bases, and 18 bases lay between the germline ends. The CDR3 has 15 amino acids. Germline V gene lookup returns CDR1 MNHEY and CDR2 SMNVEV (reference sequence). CDR3 in amino acids: CASSFTTPGVGEQYF. The CDR3, as DNA: TGTGCCAGCAGTTTCACCACCCCGGGGGTGGGCGAGCAGTACTTC.

This clone was detected only a few times. The chain joins TRBV28 to TRBJ1-3; TRBD1 aligns across 12 bases. CDR1 is MDHEN and CDR2 is SYDVKM in the germline V gene. Trimming cost V 4 bases and J 0 bases; bases outside gene matches: 4. The CDR3 has 17 residues. DNA of the CDR3: TGTGCCAGCAGTTCGGGACAGGGGGCTCCCTCTGGAAACACCATATATTTT. This codes for CASSSGQGAPSGNTIYF.